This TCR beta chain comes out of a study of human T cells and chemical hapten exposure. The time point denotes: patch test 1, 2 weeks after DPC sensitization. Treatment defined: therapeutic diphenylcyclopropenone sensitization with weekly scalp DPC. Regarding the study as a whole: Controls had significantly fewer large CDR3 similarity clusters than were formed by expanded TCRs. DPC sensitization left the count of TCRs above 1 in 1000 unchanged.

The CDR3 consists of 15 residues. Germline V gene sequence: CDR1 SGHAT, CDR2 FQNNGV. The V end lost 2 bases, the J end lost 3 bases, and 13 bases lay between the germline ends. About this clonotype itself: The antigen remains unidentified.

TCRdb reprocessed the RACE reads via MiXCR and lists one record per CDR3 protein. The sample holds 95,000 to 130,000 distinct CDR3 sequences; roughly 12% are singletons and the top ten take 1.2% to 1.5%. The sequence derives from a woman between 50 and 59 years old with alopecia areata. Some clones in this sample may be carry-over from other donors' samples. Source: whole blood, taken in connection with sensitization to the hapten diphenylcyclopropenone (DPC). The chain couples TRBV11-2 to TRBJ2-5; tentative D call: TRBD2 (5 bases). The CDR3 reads CASSLRLAFEETQYF. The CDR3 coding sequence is TGTGCCAGCAGCTTACGGTTAGCGTTCGAAGAGACCCAGTACTTC.